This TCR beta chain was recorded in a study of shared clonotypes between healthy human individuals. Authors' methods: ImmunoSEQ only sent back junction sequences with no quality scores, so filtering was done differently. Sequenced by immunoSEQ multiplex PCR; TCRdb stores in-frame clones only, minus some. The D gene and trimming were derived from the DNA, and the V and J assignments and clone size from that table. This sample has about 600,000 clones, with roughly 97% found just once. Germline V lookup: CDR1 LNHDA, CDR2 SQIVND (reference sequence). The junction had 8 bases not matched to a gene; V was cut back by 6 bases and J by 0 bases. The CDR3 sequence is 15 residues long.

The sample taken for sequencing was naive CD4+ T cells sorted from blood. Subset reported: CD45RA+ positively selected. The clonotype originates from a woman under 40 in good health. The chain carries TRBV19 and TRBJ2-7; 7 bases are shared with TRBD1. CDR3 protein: CASRTAGTASYEQYF. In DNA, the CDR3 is TGTGCCAGTAGAACTGCCGGGACAGCCTCCTACGAGCAGTACTTC.